A single sample gave rise to the 18 T cell receptor beta chains below, sequenced in a study of T cell responses to AZD1222 COVID-19 vaccine. The table came from immunoSEQ multiplex PCR; TCRdb's copy has only in-frame clones and leaves some out. Of about 180,000 clones listed, about 90% are singletons. Sequenced here: peripheral blood, sampled 28 days after the second AZD1222 dose. These receptors all come from an adult who received the AZD1222 COVID-19 vaccine.

The gene calls are TRBV7-9 and TRBJ2-1; 13 positions agree with TRBD2. V was clipped by 3 bases and J by 6 bases; unmatched bases: 2. The CDR3 runs to 15 residues. Looked up from germline, CDR1 is SEHNR and CDR2 is FQNEAQ (reference sequence). The CDR3 spells CASSLTSGRSNEQFF. CDR3 coding DNA: TGTGCCAGCAGCTTGACTAGCGGGAGGTCCAATGAGCAGTTCTTC.

The V call is TRBV25-1, the J call TRBJ1-2; TRBD1 aligns across 10 bases. After removal of 4 bases from V and 7 bases from J, the junction contained 9 bases not matched to a gene. Germline assignment: CDR1 MGHDK and CDR2 SYGVNS. There are 15 residues in the CDR3. The CDR3 loop is CASSASRTGGFGYTF. The CDR3 region has the DNA TGTGCCAGCAGTGCCAGTCGGACAGGGGGGTTTGGCTACACCTTC.

V is TRBV14 and J is TRBJ2-5; 10 positions match TRBD2. Germline loops: CDR1 SGHDN, CDR2 FVKESK. There are 16 residues in the CDR3. V lost 0 bases to trimming and J lost 4 bases; unmatched junction nucleotides: 5. CDR3: CASSQDPSGRRETQYF. DNA of the CDR3: TGTGCCAGCAGCCAAGATCCTAGCGGGAGACGAGAGACCCAGTACTTC.

This clone was seen once. The chain combines TRBV23-1 with TRBJ2-7; TRBD1 matches at 7 bases. TRBV23-1 is filed as an ORF, its function uncertain. Trimming removed 4 bases from V and 2 bases from J; junction bases left unmatched: 8. The CDR3 has 15 amino acids. The CDR3 is CASSRRDSQAYEQYF. The CDR3 nucleotides read TGCGCCAGCAGTCGCCGGGACAGCCAGGCCTACGAGCAGTACTTC.

The gene calls are TRBV18 and TRBJ2-7; 8 bases align to TRBD1. V lost 4 bases and J lost 2; bases outside the gene matches: 7. CDR3 size: 15 residues. Germline CDR1 and CDR2: KGHSH and LQKENI. This chain's CDR3 is CASSLTGTGAYEQYF. CDR3 DNA: TGTGCCAGCTCACTTACCGGGACAGGTGCCTACGAGCAGTACTTC.

This clone was counted once. In nucleotides, the CDR3 is TGTGCCAGCTCACCAACCCAGGGGTGGAACACTGAAGCTTTCTTT. The encoded protein is CASSPTQGWNTEAFF. The chain links TRBV18 to TRBJ1-1; D is perhaps TRBD1 (6 bases). The germline V gene encodes CDR1 KGHSH and CDR2 LQKENI. The CDR3 covers 15 residues. Trimming took 2 bases from V and 1 from J, leaving 11 bases between them.

The gene calls are TRBV18 and TRBJ1-4; D ambiguous. CDR3 length equals 13 residues. Germline V CDR1 and CDR2: KGHSH, LQKENI. Between the trimmed V and J ends, which lost 4 bases and 0 bases, there was a span of 3 bases. CDR3 nucleotide sequence: TGTGCCAGCTCACTTACAACTAATGAAAAACTGTTTTTT. Amino acid sequence: CASSLTTNEKLFF.

The rearrangement uses TRBV5-1 and TRBJ1-2, with a weak D call TRBD1 (5 bases). V was trimmed by 7 bases and J by 3 bases, leaving 22 bases between them. Per the germline V gene, CDR1 is SGHRS and CDR2 is YFSETQ. The CDR3 is made up of 16 amino acids. The CDR3 is CASDEGTVTKDYGYTF. The CDR3 DNA sequence: TGCGCCAGCGATGAAGGGACGGTCACAAAGGACTATGGCTACACCTTC.

V gene TRBV28 combines with J gene TRBJ1-2, with D hard to call. Trimming took off 2 bases at V and 4 bases at J, with 8 bases between the two ends. The CDR3 contains 13 residues. The germline V gene has CDR1 MDHEN and CDR2 SYDVKM. CDR3 nucleotides: TGTGCCAGCAGTTTAAGGCAGATCTATGGCTACACCTTC. It is translated as CASSLRQIYGYTF.

The count of this clone is one. The CDR3, as DNA: TGTGCCAGTAGTACCTCGGGACACTTTAACTATGGCTACACCTTC. It codes for CASSTSGHFNYGYTF. The chain has TRBV19 and TRBJ1-2; weak D call: TRBD1 (6 bases). The germline V gene has CDR1 LNHDA and CDR2 SQIVND (reference sequence). CDR3 length: 15 residues. V was trimmed by 4 bases and J by 1 base, leaving 13 bases between them.

The CDR3 DNA reads as TGCGCCAGCAGCCAACAATACAGCGGACGGGAGAACACTGAAGCTTTCTTT. Encoded protein: CASSQQYSGRENTEAFF. The chain has TRBV4-3 and TRBJ1-1; D gene uncertain. Trimming pared 2 bases from V and 1 base from J, leaving 17 bases between. Germline CDR1 reads LGHNA; CDR2 reads YSLEER. The CDR3 has 17 amino acids.

In this sample, this clone turned up a few times. The V gene is TRBV6-2 or TRBV6-3, the J gene TRBJ2-3, with D possibly TRBD2 on 5 matching bases. Trimming shortened V by 6 bases and J by 9 bases, and 10 bases separated the two germline ends. This CDR3 is 11 amino acids long. Germline V gives CDR1 MNHEY, CDR2 SVGEGT. Here the CDR3 reads CASSTLDTQYF. The CDR3 nucleotides read TGTGCCAGCAGCACACTAGACACGCAGTATTTT.

In DNA, the CDR3 is TGTGCCACCAGCAGAGATGTTGGCCGAACAAACTATGGCTACACCTTC. Its translation is CATSRDVGRTNYGYTF. V gene TRBV15 combines with J gene TRBJ1-2, with D hard to call. The CDR3 is 16 amino acids. Germline V CDR1 and CDR2: LNHNV, YYDKDF (reference sequence). V was cut by 0 bases and J by 2 bases, with 13 bases left in between.

V and J are TRBV3-1 (or the pseudogene TRBV3-2) and TRBJ1-3; D unresolved. The CDR3 consists of 12 residues. The germline V and J ends were trimmed by 4 bases and 7 bases, with 8 bases remaining between them. From germline, CDR1 is LGHDT and CDR2 YNNKEL (reference sequence). DNA of the CDR3: TGTGCCAGCAGCCCTACCGAGAACACCATATATTTT. Encoded protein: CASSPTENTIYF.

The chain recombines TRBV7-9 with TRBJ2-5; D possibly corresponds to TRBD2 (5 bases). Trimming left V 7 bases short and J 4 bases short, with 16 bases between. In germline, CDR1 is SEHNR, CDR2 FQNEAQ (reference sequence). The CDR3 is made up of 14 amino acids. The CDR3 coding sequence is TGTGCCAGCACTACTAGGTCTATGGGAGAGACCCAGTACTTC. This gives the protein CASTTRSMGETQYF.

As DNA, the CDR3 is TGTGCCAGCAGTCTAAGACGGCGGGACAACAATGAGCAGTTCTTC. Its translation: CASSLRRRDNNEQFF. J is TRBJ2-1 and V is TRBV6-5; D may correspond to TRBD1 or TRBD2 (6 bases each). The V and J ends lost 5 bases and 5 bases respectively, with 16 bases between them. This CDR3 has 15 residues. Germline-derived CDR1 and CDR2 are MNHEY and SVGAGI.

This chain uses TRBV15 with TRBJ2-5, with 12 bases fitting TRBD2. The CDR3 is made up of 17 amino acids. Trimming cost V 3 bases and J 0 bases; bases outside gene matches: 5. Germline CDR1 LNHNV, CDR2 YYDKDF (reference sequence). The CDR3: CATSSRLAGGYQETQYF. The CDR3 region has the DNA TGTGCCACCAGCAGTCGCCTAGCGGGAGGGTACCAAGAGACCCAGTACTTC.

The rearrangement links TRBV5-6 to TRBJ1-2; no definite D call. Germline V gene data show CDR1 as SGHDT and CDR2 as YYEEEE. The length of the CDR3 is 13 residues. V gave up 1 base and J gave up 5 bases, with 9 bases separating them. CDR3: CASSLKGNYGYTF. CDR3 bases: TGTGCCAGCAGCTTGAAGGGAAATTATGGCTACACCTTC.